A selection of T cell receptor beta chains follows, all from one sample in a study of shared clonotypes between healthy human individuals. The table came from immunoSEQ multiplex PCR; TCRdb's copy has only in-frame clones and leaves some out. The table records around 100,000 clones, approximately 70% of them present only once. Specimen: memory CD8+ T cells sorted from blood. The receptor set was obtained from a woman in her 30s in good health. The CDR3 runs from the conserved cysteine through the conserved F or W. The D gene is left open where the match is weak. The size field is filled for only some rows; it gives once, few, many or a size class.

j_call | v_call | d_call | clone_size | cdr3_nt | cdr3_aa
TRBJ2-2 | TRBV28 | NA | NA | TGTGCCAGCAGTTTCTTATCCTACACCGGGGAGCTGTTTTTT | CASSFLSYTGELFF
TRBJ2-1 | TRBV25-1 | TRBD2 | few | TGTGCCAGCACCAAGGGGCGGGAGGGCCACTCCTCCTACAATGAGCAGTTCTTC | CASTKGREGHSSYNEQFF
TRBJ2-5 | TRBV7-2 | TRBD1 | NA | TGTGCCAGCAGCTTCGGGACAGGGGACGTGCCCCAGTACTTC | CASSFGTGDVPQYF
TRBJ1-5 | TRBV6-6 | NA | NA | TGTGCCAGCAAAGGGGGCAATCAGCCCCAGCATTTT | CASKGGNQPQHF
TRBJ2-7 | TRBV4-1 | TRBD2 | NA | TGCGCCAGCAGCCCAAGGACTAGCGGCACCGAGCAGTACTTC | CASSPRTSGTEQYF
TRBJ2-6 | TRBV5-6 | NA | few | TGTGCCAGCAGCTGGGGGATTGGGGCCAACGTCCTGACTTTC | CASSWGIGANVLTF
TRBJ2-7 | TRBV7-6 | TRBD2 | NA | TGTGCCAGCAGCCCTAGCGGGAGGTCCCCCGAGCAGTACTTC | CASSPSGRSPEQYF
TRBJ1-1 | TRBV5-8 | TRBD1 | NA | TGTGCCAGCAGCCTACAGGGGGCCGACATGAACACTGAAGCTTTCTTT | CASSLQGADMNTEAFF
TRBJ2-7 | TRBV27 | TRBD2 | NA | TGTGCCAGCAGTTTATCGGGGAGGGGTTTCTCCTACGAGCAGTACTTC | CASSLSGRGFSYEQYF
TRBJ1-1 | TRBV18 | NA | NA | TGTGCCAGCTCGATGGGGGAGAACACTGAAGCTTTCTTT | CASSMGENTEAFF
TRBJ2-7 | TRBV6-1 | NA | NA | TGTGCCAGCAGTCGATGCAGGGGTATCTACGAGCAGTACTTC | CASSRCRGIYEQYF
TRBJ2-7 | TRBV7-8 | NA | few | TGTGCCAGCAGCTTAGACAGGATCGAGCAGTACTTC | CASSLDRIEQYF
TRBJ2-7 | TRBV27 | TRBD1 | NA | TGTGCCAGCAGTTTCTCGGGACAGTATTACGAGCAGTACTTC | CASSFSGQYYEQYF
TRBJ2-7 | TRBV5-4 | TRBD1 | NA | TGTGCCAGCAGGAGATGGGGACAGGGGGCTCCTGAAGGGACCTACGAGCAGTACTTC | CASRRWGQGAPEGTYEQYF
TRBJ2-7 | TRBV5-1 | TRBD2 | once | TGCGCCAGCAGCTCCACTAGCGCGAGCTCCTACGAGCAGTACTTC | CASSSTSASSYEQYF
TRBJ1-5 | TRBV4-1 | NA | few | TGCGCCAGCAGCCCGCAGCTTCAGGGATATCAGCCCCAGCATTTT | CASSPQLQGYQPQHF
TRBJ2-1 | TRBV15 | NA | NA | TGTGCCACCAGCAGAGAAGGCGGGACCTGGGGTGAGCAGTTCTTC | CATSREGGTWGEQFF
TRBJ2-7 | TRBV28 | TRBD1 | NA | TGTGCCAGCAGTTTAGACAGGGGGCTGGGCTACGAGCAGTACTTC | CASSLDRGLGYEQYF
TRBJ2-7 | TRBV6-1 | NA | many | TGTGCCAGCAGCTATCGGGACGGAGACTCCTACGAGCAGTACTTC | CASSYRDGDSYEQYF
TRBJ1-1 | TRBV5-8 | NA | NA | TGTGCCAGCAGCTTCACTACAAGGAACACTGAAGCTTTCTTT | CASSFTTRNTEAFF
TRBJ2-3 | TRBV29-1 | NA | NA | TGCAGCGTTGTACAGACAACCTCAGATACGCAGTATTTT | CSVVQTTSDTQYF
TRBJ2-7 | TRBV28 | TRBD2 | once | TGTGCCAGCAGTTTATTGGGGGAGGGCTACGAGCAGTACTTC | CASSLLGEGYEQYF
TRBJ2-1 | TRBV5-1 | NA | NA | TGCGCCAGCAGCATCGCATCGGGCTCCTACAATGAGCAGTTCTTC | CASSIASGSYNEQFF
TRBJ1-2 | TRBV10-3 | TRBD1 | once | TGTGCCATTCCGGGACAGGAGGGCTACACCTTC | CAIPGQEGYTF
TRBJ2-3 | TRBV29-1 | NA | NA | TGCAGCGTTGTGGGGGGAAACACAGATACGCAGTATTTT | CSVVGGNTDTQYF
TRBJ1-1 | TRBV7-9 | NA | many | TGTGCCAGCAGCTTAGCGTCTTTGGGTTCCACTGAAGCTTTCTTT | CASSLASLGSTEAFF
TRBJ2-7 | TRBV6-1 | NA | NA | TGTGCCAGCAGAAGAACCCGGGGCGAGCAGTACTTC | CASRRTRGEQYF
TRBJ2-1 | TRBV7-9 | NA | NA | TGTGCCAGCAGCCCCAGGGGCGGGAGTGTCTACAATGAGCAGTTCTTC | CASSPRGGSVYNEQFF
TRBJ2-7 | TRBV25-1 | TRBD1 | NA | TGTGCCAGCAGTGAGTCCGGGACAGCCCCCTACGAGCAGTACTTC | CASSESGTAPYEQYF
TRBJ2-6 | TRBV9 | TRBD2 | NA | TGTGCCAGCAGCGCCGTCCTCGCGGGAGGGATCGTTGGGGCCAACGTCCTGACTTTC | CASSAVLAGGIVGANVLTF
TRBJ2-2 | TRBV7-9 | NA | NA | TGTGCCAGCAGCCGGACCGACAACACCGGGGAGCTGTTTTTT | CASSRTDNTGELFF
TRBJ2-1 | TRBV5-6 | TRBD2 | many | TGTGCCAGCAGCTTGGGGACTAGCGGCTACAATGAGCAGTTCTTC | CASSLGTSGYNEQFF
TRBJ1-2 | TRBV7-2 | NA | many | TGTGCCAGCAGCAACCCCTCGGGGGGGGAACCTAACTATGGCTACACCTTC | CASSNPSGGEPNYGYTF
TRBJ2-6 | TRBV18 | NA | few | TGTGCCAGCTCACCAGGACCAGGAGTTGGGGCCAACGTCCTGACTTTC | CASSPGPGVGANVLTF
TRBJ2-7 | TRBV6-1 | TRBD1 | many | TGTGCCAGCAGTGCGCAGGGGGTTCGCGACGAGCAGTACTTC | CASSAQGVRDEQYF
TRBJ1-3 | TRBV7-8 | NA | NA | TGTGCCAGCAGCGGGTCTGTGGCTGGAAACACCATATATTTT | CASSGSVAGNTIYF
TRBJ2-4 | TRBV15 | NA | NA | TGTGCCACCAGCAGAAGCCGGGACCGAAACATTCAGTACTTC | CATSRSRDRNIQYF
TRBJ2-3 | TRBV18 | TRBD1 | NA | TGTGCCAGCTCACCGACTCACTATGTAGACAGGGGGATCGTAGATACGCAGTATTTT | CASSPTHYVDRGIVDTQYF
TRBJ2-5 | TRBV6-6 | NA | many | TGTGCCAGCAGTCACGGAGAGACCCAGTACTTC | CASSHGETQYF
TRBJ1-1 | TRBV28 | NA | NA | TGTGCCAGCAGTATTTCCGGGTTTACTGAAGCTTTCTTT | CASSISGFTEAFF
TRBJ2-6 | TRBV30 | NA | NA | TGTGCCTGGGATGGGGTGCGACAAAGTCGGGCCAACGTCCTGACTTTC | CAWDGVRQSRANVLTF
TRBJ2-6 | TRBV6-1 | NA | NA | TGTGCCAGCAGTACAGACAGCTCTGGGGCCAACGTCCTGACTTTC | CASSTDSSGANVLTF
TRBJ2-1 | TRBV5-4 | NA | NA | TGTGCCAGCAGCTTTGGAACAAATGAGCAGTTCTTC | CASSFGTNEQFF
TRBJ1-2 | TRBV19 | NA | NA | TGTGCCAGTAGTACCGGGACGGAAAACTATGGCTACACCTTC | CASSTGTENYGYTF
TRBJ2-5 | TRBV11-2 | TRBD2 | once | TGTGCCAGCAGCTCCCTCCCCGGGACTAGTATAGAGACCCAGTACTTC | CASSSLPGTSIETQYF
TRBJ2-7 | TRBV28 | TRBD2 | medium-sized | TGTGCCAGCAACCCCAACCCGGGGGGATCCACCTACGAGCAGTACTTC | CASNPNPGGSTYEQYF
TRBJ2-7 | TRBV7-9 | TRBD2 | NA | TGTGCCAGCAGCTTAGGACTAGCAAGCTACGAGCAGTACTTC | CASSLGLASYEQYF
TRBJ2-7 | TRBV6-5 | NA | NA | TGTGCCAGCAGTTACTCGGGCATCCCCTACGAGCAGTACTTC | CASSYSGIPYEQYF
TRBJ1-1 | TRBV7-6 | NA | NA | TGTGCCAGCAGTCATGGAGGGGTCACTGAAGCTTTCTTT | CASSHGGVTEAFF
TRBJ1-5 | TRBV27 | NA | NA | TGTGCCAGCAGTTCGAAAAATCAGCCCCAGCATTTT | CASSSKNQPQHF
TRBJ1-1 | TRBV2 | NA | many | TGTGCCAGCAGCGCCTCGACAGAGAACACTGAAGCTTTCTTT | CASSASTENTEAFF
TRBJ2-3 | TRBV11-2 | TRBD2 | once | TGTGCCAGCAGCTTAGTGGCTAGCGGGAGGGCCACAGATACGCAGTATTTT | CASSLVASGRATDTQYF